This T cell receptor (beta chain) derives from a study of cytomegalovirus exposure and HLA in healthy donors. Vbeta (60) and Jbeta (13) primers were used in the PCR. TCRdb's copy holds only in-frame clones and misses some; the assay was immunoSEQ multiplex PCR. The sample has approximately 110,000 clones; less than 75% are singletons. Germline loops: CDR1 MNHEY, CDR2 SVGAGI. This CDR3 is 13 amino acids long. The V gene lost 4 bases and the J gene lost 5 bases, with 11 bases spanning the gap. The sequenced sample consisted of PBMCs. The rearrangement links TRBV6-5 to TRBJ2-5; a possible D gene is TRBD1 (5 bases). The origin of this receptor is a man aged 40-49 years in good health and CMV-seropositive. CDR3 amino acids: CASSFTGPETQYF. CDR3 DNA sequence: TGTGCCAGCAGTTTTACAGGTCCTGAGACCCAGTACTTC.